Listed below are T cell receptor beta chains from one sample, sequenced in a study of regulatory T cells in long-lasting Graves disease. From the multiplex PCR reads, TCRdb called clonotypes with MiXCR, one entry per CDR3 protein. Among 410,000 or so distinct CDR3 sequences, approximately 15% were seen once, and the ten largest hold over 15%. These data were also reused for a study on T cells in Graves' hyperthyroidism and ophthalmopathy.

Sequenced material: peripheral blood mononuclear cells (PBMCs), taken at new diagnosis, from a patient treated with antithyroid drugs. The source is a woman aged 25 to 39 with Graves disease. The CDR3 runs from the conserved cysteine through the conserved F or W. A D gene is named only where the DNA matches it firmly. Only some rows state a clone size, as once, few, many or a class for expanded clones.

TRBJ2-1	TRBV6-4	TRBD2	18	NA	CASRRLAGVGSSYNEQFF	TGTGCCAGCAGGCGGTTAGCGGGAGTGGGGAGCTCCTACAATGAGCAGTTCTTC
TRBJ2-4	TRBV6-1	TRBD1	14	NA	CASSQDRVKNIQYF	TGTGCCAGCAGCCAGGACAGGGTTAAAAACATTCAGTACTTC
TRBJ1-6	TRBV3-1	NA	16	NA	CASSRGVGTPGSPLHF	TGTGCCAGCAGCCGGGGCGTAGGGACGCCTGGTTCACCCCTCCACTTT
TRBJ2-3	TRBV2	TRBD2	15	many	CASNLLAGGQDTQYF	TGTGCCAGCAACCTTTTAGCGGGAGGGCAGGATACGCAGTATTTT
TRBJ2-7	TRBV11-2	NA	16	many	CASSLSGTSYSYEQYF	TGTGCCAGCAGCCTCTCCGGGACGTCCTACTCCTACGAGCAGTACTTC
TRBJ1-2	TRBV20-1	NA	11	many	CSALGQYGYTF	TGCAGTGCCCTGGGACAATATGGCTACACCTTC
TRBJ2-2	TRBV24-1	TRBD1	16	NA	CATNDPGTAITGELFF	TGTGCCACCAATGATCCCGGGACAGCCATCACCGGGGAGCTGTTTTTT
TRBJ1-4	TRBV5-1	NA	16	NA	CASSLDGSGTNEKLFF	TGCGCCAGCAGCTTGGACGGGTCGGGAACTAATGAAAAACTGTTTTTT
TRBJ2-1	TRBV12-3/TRBV12-4	NA	14	many	CASSLVLRRDEQFF	TGTGCCAGCAGTTTAGTTCTCAGGCGGGATGAGCAGTTCTTC
TRBJ2-1	TRBV18	NA	14	many	CASSPQGAYNEQFF	TGTGCCAGCTCACCACAGGGGGCCTACAATGAGCAGTTCTTC
TRBJ2-7	TRBV6-2/TRBV6-3	TRBD2	14	many	CASSVAGGPYEQYF	TGTGCCAGCTCCGTAGCGGGAGGGCCCTACGAGCAGTACTTC
TRBJ2-4	TRBV20-1	NA	14	NA	CSASPPLAKNIQYF	TGCAGTGCCAGCCCTCCGCTAGCCAAAAACATTCAGTACTTC
TRBJ2-3	TRBV24-1	TRBD1	16	NA	CATSDPGQGRSDTQYF	TGTGCCACCAGTGATCCGGGACAGGGAAGGTCAGATACGCAGTATTTT
TRBJ1-1	TRBV18	TRBD1	14	many	CASSPPGTGTEAFF	TGTGCCAGCTCACCACCAGGGACAGGCACTGAAGCTTTCTTT
TRBJ1-3	TRBV2	TRBD1	17	many	CASSEDGRGSSGNTIYF	TGTGCCAGCAGTGAAGATGGCAGGGGGTCCTCTGGAAACACCATATATTTT
TRBJ2-2	TRBV9	TRBD2	17	NA	CASSNPGTSGIIGELFF	TGTGCCAGCAGCAACCCTGGGACTAGCGGGATTATCGGGGAGCTGTTTTTT
TRBJ2-3	TRBV18	NA	13	many	CASSTPSTDTQYF	TGTGCCAGCTCAACGCCTAGCACAGATACGCAGTATTTT
TRBJ1-5	TRBV27	NA	13	NA	CASSYYPNQPQHF	TGTGCCAGCAGTTACTACCCAAATCAGCCCCAGCATTTT
TRBJ2-2	TRBV27	NA	12	once	CASSGLTGELFF	TGTGCCAGCAGCGGTTTAACCGGGGAGCTGTTTTTT
TRBJ2-5	TRBV6-4	TRBD2	18	few	CASSDSISSSGYQETQYF	TGTGCCAGCAGTGACTCGATCTCGTCTAGCGGGTACCAAGAGACCCAGTACTTC
TRBJ2-7	TRBV29-1	TRBD2	14	NA	CSAGLAGISYEQYF	TGCAGCGCTGGACTAGCGGGCATCTCCTACGAGCAGTACTTC
TRBJ2-1	TRBV24-1	TRBD2	16	NA	CATSDWIAGGRSEQFF	TGTGCCACCAGTGATTGGATAGCGGGAGGAAGGTCTGAGCAGTTCTTC
TRBJ2-5	TRBV20-1	TRBD2	18	NA	CSAPPAPTSGRAEETQYF	TGCAGTGCTCCCCCTGCCCCGACTAGCGGGAGGGCCGAAGAGACCCAGTACTTC
TRBJ2-3	TRBV19	TRBD2	14	few	CASTTWEGSDTQYF	TGTGCCAGTACCACTTGGGAGGGCTCAGATACGCAGTATTTT
TRBJ1-1	TRBV15	NA	14	many	CATSRDAVNTEAFF	TGTGCCACCAGCAGAGATGCGGTGAACACTGAAGCTTTCTTT
TRBJ2-1	TRBV2	TRBD2	15	few	CATLSGTSGRNEQFF	TGTGCCACCTTGTCCGGGACTAGCGGGAGGAATGAGCAGTTCTTC
TRBJ1-3	TRBV12-3/TRBV12-4	NA	15	many	CASSFTAPSGNTIYF	TGTGCCAGCAGCTTTACCGCTCCCTCTGGAAACACCATATATTTT
TRBJ2-3	TRBV28	TRBD2	17	many	CASSLNPAGVTADTQYF	TGTGCCAGCAGTTTAAACCCGGCGGGAGTGACGGCAGATACGCAGTATTTT
TRBJ2-1	TRBV5-1	TRBD2	17	many	CASSAVAGRSSYNEQFF	TGCGCCAGCAGCGCCGTAGCGGGTCGAAGCTCCTACAATGAGCAGTTCTTC
TRBJ2-5	TRBV5-1	NA	14	many	CASSLDDRMETQYF	TGCGCCAGCAGCTTGGACGACAGGATGGAGACCCAGTACTTC
TRBJ1-4	TRBV12-3/TRBV12-4	NA	14	many	CASTAGRVGEKLFF	TGTGCCAGCACCGCGGGTAGGGTTGGAGAAAAACTGTTTTTT
TRBJ1-2	TRBV20-1	NA	13	many	CSASREANYGYTF	TGCAGTGCTTCGAGAGAAGCTAACTATGGCTACACCTTC
TRBJ2-5	TRBV11-3	TRBD1	18	NA	CASSTLTPGQGVRETQYF	TGTGCCAGCAGCACACTAACCCCGGGACAGGGAGTCCGGGAGACCCAGTACTTC
TRBJ2-1	TRBV2	TRBD2	12	many	CASTSGGSQQFF	TGTGCCAGCACCTCGGGAGGGAGCCAGCAGTTCTTC
TRBJ2-7	TRBV6-5	TRBD2	13	many	CASSYREGYEQYF	TGTGCCAGCAGTTACCGGGAGGGCTACGAGCAGTACTTC
TRBJ1-2	TRBV3-1	NA	13	many	CASSQRQTYGYTF	TGTGCCAGCAGCCAAAGACAGACCTATGGCTACACCTTC
TRBJ2-2	TRBV28	NA	14	many	CASTPWRNTGELFF	TGTGCCAGCACCCCCTGGAGGAACACCGGGGAGCTGTTTTTT
TRBJ2-3	TRBV4-1	NA	15	NA	CASSQGWTDTDTQYF	TGCGCCAGCAGCCAAGGCTGGACAGATACAGATACGCAGTATTTT
TRBJ2-2	TRBV9	NA	14	NA	CASSVLGNTGELFF	TGTGCCAGCAGCGTCTTAGGGAACACCGGGGAGCTGTTTTTT
TRBJ2-1	TRBV12-3/TRBV12-4	NA	13	NA	CASSLGPHNEQFF	TGTGCCAGCAGTTTAGGGCCGCACAATGAGCAGTTCTTC
TRBJ1-1	TRBV28	NA	15	many	CASSRGGGGNTEAFF	TGTGCCAGCTCTCGGGGGGGAGGTGGCAACACTGAAGCTTTCTTT
TRBJ1-2	TRBV28	NA	16	many	CASSFLGKRKTYGYTF	TGTGCCAGCAGTTTCCTCGGAAAGCGAAAGACTTATGGCTACACCTTC
TRBJ1-2	TRBV4-1	TRBD1	15	few	CASSPHRGLDYGYTF	TGCGCCAGCAGCCCACACAGGGGACTAGACTATGGCTACACCTTC
TRBJ2-1	TRBV7-3	NA	15	NA	CASSPSAASYNEQFF	TGTGCCAGCAGCCCCTCAGCGGCCTCCTACAATGAGCAGTTCTTC
TRBJ2-4	TRBV9	NA	15	few	CASSVQGGGGGIQYF	TGTGCCAGCAGCGTCCAAGGGGGTGGCGGTGGCATTCAGTACTTC
TRBJ2-7	TRBV9	TRBD1	15	few	CASSARDRGSNEQYF	TGTGCCAGCAGCGCCCGGGACAGGGGATCTAACGAGCAGTACTTC
TRBJ2-2	TRBV12-3/TRBV12-4	NA	14	NA	CASSFYLRTGELFF	TGTGCCAGCAGTTTTTATCTCCGCACCGGGGAGCTGTTTTTT
TRBJ1-4	TRBV5-1	NA	16	few	CASSLGGAGTNEKLFF	TGCGCCAGCAGCTTGGGAGGAGCGGGGACTAATGAAAAACTGTTTTTT
TRBJ1-4	TRBV29-1	NA	14	NA	CSVATGTAGEKPFF	NA